Listed below are T cell receptor beta chains from one sample, sequenced in a study of blood T cell repertoires in COVID-19. Sequenced by immunoSEQ multiplex PCR; TCRdb stores in-frame clones only, minus some. The sample shows more than 65,000 clones, more than 60% of them seen only once. Sequencing was performed on peripheral blood. The receptors were gathered from a woman aged 80 or over with active or convalescent COVID-19. The CDR3 runs from the conserved cysteine through the conserved F or W. A D gene is named only where the DNA matches it firmly. A row's size may be missing; if present it is once, few, many or a size class.

V gene	D gene	clone size	J gene	CDR3 protein	CDR3 DNA
TRBV28	NA	NA	TRBJ1-6	CASRLSGGNSPLHF	TGTGCCAGCAGACTTTCCGGGGGGAATTCACCCCTCCACTTT
TRBV5-1	TRBD2	NA	TRBJ2-7	CASSSSLAGAGEQYF	TGCGCCAGCAGCTCCTCCCTAGCGGGGGCTGGGGAGCAGTACTTC
TRBV28	TRBD2	NA	TRBJ2-7	CASSFHLAGLSYEQYF	TGTGCCAGCAGTTTTCATCTAGCGGGTCTCTCCTACGAGCAGTACTTC
TRBV10-3	NA	NA	TRBJ2-2	CAISRQGLANTGELFF	TGTGCCATCAGCAGGCAGGGCCTCGCGAACACCGGGGAGCTGTTTTTT
TRBV6-1	NA	NA	TRBJ1-1	CASSEGLVLGRTEAFF	TGTGCCAGCAGTGAAGGCCTGGTCCTGGGCCGGACTGAAGCTTTCTTT
TRBV7-9	NA	NA	TRBJ1-2	CASSVPQNYGYTF	TGTGCCAGCAGCGTCCCCCAGAACTATGGCTACACCTTC
TRBV24-1	TRBD2	NA	TRBJ2-1	CATSDRGLAGFDNEQFF	TGTGCCACCAGTGACCGGGGACTAGCGGGGTTTGACAATGAGCAGTTCTTC
TRBV27	NA	few	TRBJ1-6	CASSGQGGSPLHF	TGTGCCAGCAGTGGCCAAGGAGGTTCACCCCTCCACTTT
TRBV6-5	TRBD1	NA	TRBJ1-4	CASSQGQGPRKLFF	TGTGCCAGCAGTCAGGGACAGGGCCCTCGAAAACTGTTTTTT
TRBV5-1	NA	NA	TRBJ2-3	CASSLVWGQGDTQYF	TGCGCCAGCAGCTTGGTATGGGGCCAGGGAGATACGCAGTATTTT
TRBV2	NA	NA	TRBJ1-2	CASTKWGPPNYGYTF	TGTGCCAGCACCAAGTGGGGGCCCCCTAACTATGGCTACACCTTC
TRBV7-2	NA	few	TRBJ1-1	CASSLGGSGTEAFF	TGTGCCAGCAGCTTAGGAGGGTCCGGCACTGAAGCTTTCTTT
TRBV30	NA	NA	TRBJ2-1	CAWTVYNEQFF	TGTGCCTGGACGGTTTACAATGAGCAGTTCTTC
TRBV10-1	NA	NA	TRBJ2-5	CASSESPSPQETQYF	TGCGCCAGCAGTGAGTCCCCTAGCCCTCAAGAGACCCAGTACTTC
TRBV18	NA	NA	TRBJ2-2	CASSLVRGTGELFF	TGTGCCAGCTCACTTGTCCGGGGGACCGGGGAGCTGTTTTTT
TRBV19	NA	NA	TRBJ1-4	CASSHGAFEKLFF	TGTGCCAGTAGCCATGGGGCGTTTGAAAAACTGTTTTTT
TRBV11-3	TRBD1	NA	TRBJ2-3	CASSAGQGSDTQYF	TGTGCCAGCAGCGCGGGACAGGGTAGTGATACGCAGTATTTT
TRBV6-2/TRBV6-3	NA	NA	TRBJ1-2	CASSYGQIYGYTF	TGTGCCAGCAGTTACGGACAGATTTATGGCTACACCTTC
TRBV3-1/TRBV3-2	NA	once	TRBJ2-7	CASSQVGYEQYF	TGTGCCAGCAGCCAAGTCGGCTACGAGCAGTACTTC
TRBV19	TRBD1	NA	TRBJ2-3	CASRGTALITQYF	TGTGCCAGTAGGGGGACAGCTCTAATTACGCAGTATTTT
TRBV30	TRBD1	NA	TRBJ1-1	CASNRGPDTEAFF	TGTGCCTCGAACAGGGGGCCGGACACTGAAGCTTTCTTT
TRBV28	TRBD1	NA	TRBJ2-2	CASREQGAMRTGELFF	TGTGCCAGCAGGGAACAGGGGGCCATGCGCACCGGGGAGCTGTTTTTT
TRBV6-6	TRBD1	NA	TRBJ2-1	CASSFRGPYNEQFF	TGTGCCAGCAGTTTTAGGGGGCCTTACAATGAGCAGTTCTTC
TRBV7-9	TRBD1	NA	TRBJ1-2	CASSLNTGVGYTF	TGTGCCAGCAGCCTCAACACAGGGGTCGGCTACACCTTC
TRBV9	NA	NA	TRBJ2-6	CASSVRGLGSGANVLTF	TGTGCCAGCAGCGTTAGAGGCCTAGGCTCTGGGGCCAACGTCCTGACTTTC
TRBV20-1	TRBD2	NA	TRBJ2-1	CSASRAGVREQFF	TGCAGTGCTAGTCGAGCGGGGGTCCGTGAGCAGTTCTTC
TRBV6-5	NA	NA	TRBJ2-7	CASSWGQAQQYF	TGTGCCAGCAGTTGGGGGCAGGCGCAGCAGTACTTC
TRBV11-3	NA	NA	TRBJ2-2	CASSLGQQGTGELFF	TGTGCCAGCAGCTTAGGACAACAGGGCACCGGGGAGCTGTTTTTT
TRBV19	TRBD1	NA	TRBJ2-7	CASSPPGTGGEYEQYF	TGTGCCAGTAGCCCCCCGGGGACAGGGGGCGAATACGAGCAGTACTTC
TRBV6-2/TRBV6-3	TRBD1	NA	TRBJ2-7	CASSMTGRKSYEQYF	TGTGCCAGCAGCATGACAGGGCGCAAGTCCTACGAGCAGTACTTC
TRBV28	TRBD2	NA	TRBJ2-2	CASSSSGGAGELFF	TGTGCCAGCAGTTCGAGCGGGGGGGCCGGGGAGCTGTTTTTT
TRBV7-9	NA	NA	TRBJ2-3	CASSLVAGSTDTQYF	TGTGCCAGCAGCTTAGTTGCAGGTAGCACAGATACGCAGTATTTT
TRBV7-8	TRBD1	NA	TRBJ1-2	CASRKKQGTGFFKDGYTF	TGTGCCAGCAGAAAAAAACAGGGGACGGGTTTCTTTAAGGATGGCTACACCTTC
TRBV6-1	NA	NA	TRBJ1-4	CASSDYNEKLFF	TGTGCCAGCAGTGATTATAATGAAAAACTGTTTTTT
TRBV14	NA	NA	TRBJ1-2	CASSQDRGIPASHYGYTF	TGTGCCAGCAGCCAAGATCGGGGTATCCCAGCTTCCCACTATGGCTACACCTTC
TRBV13	NA	NA	TRBJ2-7	CASSKTGTPYEQYF	TGTGCCAGCAGCAAGACCGGGACACCCTACGAGCAGTACTTC
TRBV7-2	TRBD2	NA	TRBJ2-7	CASSLGLAGAGEQYF	TGTGCCAGCAGCTTAGGGCTAGCGGGGGCGGGGGAGCAGTACTTC
TRBV10-3	NA	NA	TRBJ1-1	CAITAALGTEAFF	TGTGCCATCACCGCGGCTTTGGGCACTGAAGCTTTCTTT
TRBV29-1	TRBD1	NA	TRBJ2-1	CSVDQSGQGGDNEQFF	TGCAGCGTTGACCAAAGTGGACAGGGAGGTGACAATGAGCAGTTCTTC
TRBV7-9	NA	NA	TRBJ2-5	CASSWVSGETQYF	TGTGCCAGCAGCTGGGTAAGCGGTGAGACCCAGTACTTC
TRBV9	TRBD2	once	TRBJ2-1	CASSAQLAGANNEQFF	TGTGCCAGCAGCGCTCAGCTAGCGGGGGCAAACAATGAGCAGTTCTTC
TRBV7-9	NA	NA	TRBJ1-5	CASSGTSSNQPQHF	TGTGCCAGCAGCGGGACATCTAGCAATCAGCCCCAGCATTTT
TRBV11-3	TRBD1	NA	TRBJ1-1	CASSSGQGEGTEAFF	TGTGCCAGCAGCTCAGGACAGGGTGAGGGCACTGAAGCTTTCTTT
TRBV11-3	NA	NA	TRBJ2-2	CASSLLNTGELFF	TGTGCCAGCAGCTTACTGAACACCGGGGAGCTGTTTTTT
TRBV21-1	NA	NA	TRBJ1-3	CASSNRVVWVLNTIYF	TGTGCCAGCAGCAACAGGGTCGTCTGGGTTCTAAACACCATATATTTT
TRBV5-6	TRBD1	NA	TRBJ1-5	CASSRDRANQPQHF	TGTGCCAGCAGCCGGGACAGAGCTAATCAGCCCCAGCATTTT
TRBV5-4	NA	NA	TRBJ1-2	CASSLARERGYTF	TGTGCCAGCAGCTTGGCAAGGGAGCGTGGCTACACCTTC
TRBV19	NA	NA	TRBJ1-1	CASTRIRGRNEAFF	TGTGCCAGTACCCGGATCAGGGGTCGGAATGAAGCTTTCTTT
TRBV20-1	TRBD2	NA	TRBJ2-5	CSASDPSGTETQYF	TGCAGTGCTAGTGACCCTAGCGGTACAGAGACCCAGTACTTC
TRBV5-6	NA	NA	TRBJ2-4	CASSPAGYKNIQYF	TGTGCCAGCAGCCCCGCGGGGTACAAAAACATTCAGTACTTC
TRBV7-9	NA	few	TRBJ2-1	CASSGGLQGDEQFF	TGTGCCAGCAGCGGGGGACTCCAGGGAGATGAGCAGTTCTTC
TRBV2	NA	NA	TRBJ2-2	CASIVGLQSAGELFF	TGTGCCAGCATAGTGGGACTCCAGTCCGCCGGGGAGCTGTTTTTT
TRBV4-3	NA	NA	TRBJ1-3	CASSQDSTEYGNTIYF	TGCGCCAGCAGCCAAGATTCAACAGAGTATGGAAACACCATATATTTT
TRBV18	NA	NA	TRBJ2-7	CASSPRRHAVSGDEQYF	TGTGCCAGCTCACCACGAAGACACGCAGTATCGGGGGACGAGCAGTACTTC
TRBV4-3	TRBD1	NA	TRBJ1-5	CASSQVVGGDQPQHF	TGCGCCAGCAGCCAAGTGGTAGGGGGCGATCAGCCCCAGCATTTT
TRBV18	NA	NA	TRBJ1-1	CASSPLPDTEAFF	TGTGCCAGCTCACCACTACCAGACACTGAAGCTTTCTTT
TRBV6-5	NA	NA	TRBJ1-6	CASRRGDSEVSPLHF	TGTGCCAGCAGACGCGGCGACAGTGAAGTTTCACCCCTCCACTTT